This T cell receptor beta chain was documented in a study of CXCR3-negative and CXCR3-positive naive CD8 T cells. Regarding the study as a whole: When CXCR3-positive naive cells were set against CXCR3-negative naive cells, the former had more hydrophobic TRB CDR3s.

TRB cDNA was prepared as libraries by UMI-labeled 5' RACE. After re-calling the 5' RACE reads, TCRdb lists one entry per CDR3 protein, DNA absent. Its listing shows 5,000 to 5,500 distinct CDR3 sequences. With 250,000 to 350,000 cells each, the CD8+ T cell subsets were individually sorted in triplicate. Naive cells were sorted as CD45RO-, CCR7+, CD27+ and CD95-. To note about this clonotype: Its antigen is as yet unknown.

The CDR3 has 19 residues. The TCR comes from a human donor in good health. Some clones in this sample may be carry-over from other donors' samples. The gene calls are TRBV21-1 and TRBJ2-5; TCRdb gives TRBD2 as the D gene, but with no DNA this cannot be confirmed. TRBV21-1 constitutes a pseudogene. The sample consisted of naive CXCR3- CD8+ T cells from blood. Subset described: CD45RO-CCR7+CD27+CD95- naive CD8+ T cells lacking CXCR3 (TNR3-). CDR3 amino acids: CASSERGDPCEAAEGTQYF.